Shown below are 13 T cell receptor beta chains from a single sample sequenced in a study of neurological immune-mediated disorders. TCRdb independently ran MiXCR on the 5' RACE reads; one entry per CDR3 protein. The sample lists some 48,000 distinct CDR3 sequences, 10% to 15% occurring once. As to time point: longitudinal time-point 2. Sequencing was performed on PBMCs. All receptors derive from a male donor with HTLV-1-associated myelopathy (HAM/TSP).

This clonotype was detected many times. The chain links TRBV5-6 to TRBJ1-1, with 8 bases fitting TRBD1. This CDR3 is 16 amino acids long. Germline CDR1 reads SGHDT; CDR2 reads YYEEEE. After removal of 4 bases from V and 2 bases from J, the junction contained 10 bases not matched to a gene. The CDR3 DNA is TGTGCCAGCAGCCTTCTCGGACAGGGTGGCAACACTGAAGCTTTCTTT. It yields the protein CASSLLGQGGNTEAFF.

The sample holds a few counts of this clonotype. One base away lies a much larger clone, so this may be a sequencing read error. The chain recombines TRBV20-1 with TRBJ2-7; D ambiguous. This CDR3 is 11 amino acids long. With 6 bases removed from V and 6 bases from J, the gap between germline ends came to 12 bases. In germline, CDR1 is DFQATT, CDR2 SNEGSKA (reference sequence). Here the CDR3 reads CSAQLVSEQYF. CDR3 bases: TGCAGTGCCCAACTGGTCTCCGAGCAGTACTTC.

Many counts were recorded for this clonotype. V gene TRBV7-3 combines with J gene TRBJ2-3; the match to TRBD2 covers 8 bases. Germline V gene lookup returns CDR1 SGHTA and CDR2 FQGTGA. The CDR3 is 15 residues long. V trimming: 3 bases; J trimming: 5 bases; junction bases outside the gene matches: 7. CDR3 bases: TGTGCCAGCAGCTTCAGGAGCGGGGGTGGAGATACGCAGTATTTT. Encoded protein: CASSFRSGGGDTQYF.

This sequence joins TRBV11-2 and TRBJ2-7, with TRBD1 matching over 12 bases. J was trimmed by 2 bases and V by 1 base; bases with no gene match: 12. This CDR3 is 19 amino acids long. CDR1 and CDR2 from the germline V gene are SGHAT and FQNNGV. In DNA form, the CDR3 reads TGTGCCAGCAGCTTAGTCCGGGACAGGGGGCGAGCTTCTCCCTACGAGCAGTACTTC. It yields the protein CASSLVRDRGRASPYEQYF.

This clonotype occurred many times. V is TRBV10-3 and J is TRBJ2-3; 8 bases agree with TRBD2. From germline, CDR1 is ENHRY and CDR2 SYGVKD. The trim removed 8 bases at V and 3 bases at J, leaving 7 bases unmatched. This CDR3 contains 14 residues. This CDR3 reads CAISLAGGTDTQYF. The CDR3 coding sequence is TGTGCCATCTCTTTGGCGGGGGGAACAGATACGCAGTATTTT.

This clonotype qualifies as large. The chain uses TRBV7-8 and TRBJ2-5, with a weak D call TRBD2 (6 bases). Trimming removed 9 bases from V and 3 bases from J, with 17 bases in between. Germline assignment: CDR1 SGHVS and CDR2 FQNEAQ. The CDR3 covers 14 residues. Here the CDR3 DNA reads TGTGCCAGTCCCCGGGGGAATCAGGAAGAGACCCAGTACTTC. Translated, it gives CASPRGNQEETQYF.

This clonotype was seen more than once but under ten times. The genes are TRBV6-2 or TRBV6-3 and TRBJ1-5; D uncertain. The germline V and J ends were trimmed by 3 bases and 2 bases, with 8 bases remaining between them. CDR1 and CDR2 (germline): MNHEY, SVGEGT. This CDR3 is built from 14 residues. The CDR3 is CASSYTGGNQPQHF. The CDR3 coding sequence is TGTGCCAGCAGTTATACTGGGGGCAATCAGCCCCAGCATTTT.

The table lists this clonotype with many counts. The V call is TRBV7-9, the J call TRBJ1-5; no reliable D call. From germline, CDR1 is SEHNR and CDR2 FQNEAQ (reference sequence). The CDR3 has 13 amino acids. Trimming stripped 0 bases from V and 4 bases from J, with 4 bases between. Written as DNA, the CDR3 is TGTGCCAGCAGCTTAGCATTTAATCAGCCCCAGCATTTT. As protein: CASSLAFNQPQHF.

This clonotype has at least ten counts. J is TRBJ2-7 and V is TRBV9, with D possibly being TRBD2 (6 bases). The germline V and J ends were trimmed by 3 bases and 3 bases, with 19 bases remaining between them. CDR3 length: 16 residues. The germline gives CDR1 SGDLS, CDR2 YYNGEE. In DNA, the CDR3 is TGTGCCAGCAGCGCCCTACTAGCTGCGGACCTCTACGAGCAGTACTTC. Its protein is CASSALLAADLYEQYF.

This clonotype was seen repeatedly, ten times or more. This chain uses TRBV7-2 with TRBJ2-7; 7 bases line up with TRBD1. This CDR3 region has 15 residues. Unmatched junction bases numbered 11, after V lost 5 bases and J lost 4 bases. Germline V gives CDR1 SGHTA, CDR2 FQGNSA. CDR3 DNA: TGTGCCAGCAGCATTTCCGGGACAGCGCTTTACGAGCAGTACTTC. Protein sequence: CASSISGTALYEQYF.

This clonotype came up many times. J is TRBJ2-2 and V is TRBV10-1; no firm D call. The CDR3 runs 14 residues. Germline CDR1 and CDR2: WNHNN and SYGVQD (reference sequence). With 3 bases removed from V and 4 bases from J, the gap between germline ends came to 9 bases. This CDR3 reads CASSDSIITGELFF. The CDR3 nucleotides read TGCGCCAGCAGTGATAGCATTATCACCGGGGAGCTGTTTTTT.

This clonotype was seen repeatedly, ten times or more. V is TRBV5-1 and J is TRBJ1-1, with a possible D match to TRBD1 (5 bases). This CDR3 region has 13 residues. The V end lost 5 bases, the J end lost 4 bases, and 12 bases lay between the germline ends. CDR1 is SGHRS and CDR2 is YFSETQ in the germline V gene. The chain's CDR3 is CASSLRGITEAFF. DNA of the CDR3: TGCGCCAGCAGTCTGAGGGGTATCACTGAAGCTTTCTTT.

In this sample, this clonotype turned up many times. The CDR3 is CSARDHGGREQYF. The CDR3 nucleotides read TGCAGTGCTAGAGATCATGGGGGGCGGGAGCAGTACTTC. V usage is TRBV20-1 and J usage is TRBJ2-7; D possibly uses TRBD1 or TRBD2 (6 bases each). With 0 bases removed from V and 7 bases from J, the gap between germline ends came to 13 bases. Germline lookup yields CDR1 DFQATT and CDR2 SNEGSKA (reference sequence). CDR3 length equals 13 residues.